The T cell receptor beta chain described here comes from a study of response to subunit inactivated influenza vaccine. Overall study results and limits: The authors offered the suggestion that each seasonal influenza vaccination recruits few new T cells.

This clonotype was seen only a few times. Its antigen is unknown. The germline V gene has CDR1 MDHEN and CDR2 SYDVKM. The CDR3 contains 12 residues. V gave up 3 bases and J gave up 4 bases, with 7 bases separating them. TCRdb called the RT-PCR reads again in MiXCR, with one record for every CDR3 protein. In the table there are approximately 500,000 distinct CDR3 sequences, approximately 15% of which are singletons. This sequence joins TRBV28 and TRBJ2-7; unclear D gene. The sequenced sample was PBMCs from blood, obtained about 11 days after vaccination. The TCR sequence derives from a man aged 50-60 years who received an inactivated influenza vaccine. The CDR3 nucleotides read TGTGCCAGCAGTTTTATGGCGTACGAGCAGTACTTC. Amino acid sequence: CASSFMAYEQYF.